This TCR beta chain was captured in a study of control samples from healthy donors and cancer patients. Germline V gives CDR1 SGHRS, CDR2 YFSETQ. The V gene end was trimmed by 4 bases and the J gene end by 2 bases; junction bases not matched to a gene: 6. This CDR3 is 15 amino acids long. Produced via immunoSEQ multiplex PCR; TCRdb's table is partial and in-frame only. The sample contains 150,000 to 200,000 clones, 90% of which appear only once. The TCR sequence derives from a woman aged 45-59 years in good health. The sequenced material came from blood. The chain employs TRBV5-1 and TRBJ1-2, with 9 bases matching TRBD1. In DNA form, the CDR3 reads TGCGCCAGCAGCGGTGGAACAGGGGGCAACTATGGCTACACCTTC. Amino acid sequence: CASSGGTGGNYGYTF.